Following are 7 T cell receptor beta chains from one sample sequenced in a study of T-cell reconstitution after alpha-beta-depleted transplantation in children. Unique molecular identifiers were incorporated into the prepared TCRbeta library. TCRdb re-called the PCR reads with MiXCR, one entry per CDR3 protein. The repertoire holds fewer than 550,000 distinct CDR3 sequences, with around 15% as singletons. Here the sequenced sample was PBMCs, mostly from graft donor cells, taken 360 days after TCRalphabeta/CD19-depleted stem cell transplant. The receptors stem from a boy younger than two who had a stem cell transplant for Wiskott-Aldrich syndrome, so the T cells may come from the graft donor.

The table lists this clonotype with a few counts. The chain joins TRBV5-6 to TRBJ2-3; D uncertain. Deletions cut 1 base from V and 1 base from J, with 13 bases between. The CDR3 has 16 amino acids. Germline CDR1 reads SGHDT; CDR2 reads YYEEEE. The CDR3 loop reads CASSLKTTVRTDTQYF. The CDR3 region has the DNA TGTGCCAGCAGCTTGAAGACAACGGTCCGCACAGATACGCAGTATTTT.

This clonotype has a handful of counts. The CDR3 nucleotides read TGTGCCTGGAGTGTTTTCAGGGGCCAAGAGACCCAGTACTTC. Translated: CAWSVFRGQETQYF. This chain uses TRBV30 with TRBJ2-5, with D perhaps TRBD1 (6 bases). CDR3 length equals 14 residues. Per the germline V gene, CDR1 is GTSNPN and CDR2 is SVGIG (reference sequence). V dropped 0 bases and J dropped 1 base, with 9 bases sitting between them.

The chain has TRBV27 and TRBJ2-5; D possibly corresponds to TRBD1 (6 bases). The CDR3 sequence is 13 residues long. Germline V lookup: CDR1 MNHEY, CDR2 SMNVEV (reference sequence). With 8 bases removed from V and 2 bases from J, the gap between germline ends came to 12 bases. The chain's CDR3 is CASGRQAQETQYF. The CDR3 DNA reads TGTGCCAGCGGCCGACAGGCTCAAGAGACCCAGTACTTC.

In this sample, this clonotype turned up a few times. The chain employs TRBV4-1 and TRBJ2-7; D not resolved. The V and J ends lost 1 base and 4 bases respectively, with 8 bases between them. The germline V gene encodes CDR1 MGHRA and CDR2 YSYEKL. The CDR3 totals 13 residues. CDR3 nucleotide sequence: TGCGCCAGCAGCCAAGTTTTAGGATACGAGCAGTACTTC. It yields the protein CASSQVLGYEQYF.

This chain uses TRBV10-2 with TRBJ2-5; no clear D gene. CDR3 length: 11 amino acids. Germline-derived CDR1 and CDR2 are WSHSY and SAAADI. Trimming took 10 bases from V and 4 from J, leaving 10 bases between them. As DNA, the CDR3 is TGCGCCACCCTGTACTTAGAGACCCAGTACTTC. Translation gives CATLYLETQYF.

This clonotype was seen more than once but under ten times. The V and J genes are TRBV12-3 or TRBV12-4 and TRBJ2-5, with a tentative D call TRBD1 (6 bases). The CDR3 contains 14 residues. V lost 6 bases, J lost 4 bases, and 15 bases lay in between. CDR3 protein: CASRSTGLGETQYF. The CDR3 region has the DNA TGTGCCAGCAGATCAACAGGGTTAGGAGAGACCCAGTACTTC.

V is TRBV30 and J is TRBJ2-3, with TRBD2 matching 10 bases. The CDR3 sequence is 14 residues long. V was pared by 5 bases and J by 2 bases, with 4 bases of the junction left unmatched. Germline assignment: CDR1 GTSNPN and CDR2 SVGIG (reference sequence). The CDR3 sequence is CAWQLAGSTDTQYF. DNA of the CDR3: TGTGCCTGGCAACTAGCGGGGTCCACAGATACGCAGTATTTT.